Each of the 24 T cell receptor beta chains below was sequenced from the same sample in a study of CD8 T cells in Susac syndrome. A quantity of about 0.45 to 1 ug RNA underwent reverse transcription using random hexamers. Via MiXCR, TCRdb re-called the immunoSEQ multiplex PCR reads, giving one row per CDR3 protein. Among hundreds of thousands of distinct CDR3 sequences listed, roughly 90% were seen once. The sample was CD8+ T cells from PBMCs. These receptors were taken from a human donor with multiple sclerosis.

The rearrangement links TRBV9 to TRBJ2-6; D is undetermined. CDR3 length: 16 residues. Per the germline V gene, CDR1 is SGDLS and CDR2 is YYNGEE. Trimming cost V 1 base and J 1 base, with 9 bases left between them. The CDR3: CASSVTSRSGANVLTF. The CDR3 DNA follows: TGTGCCAGCAGCGTAACCAGCAGGTCTGGGGCCAACGTCCTGACTTTC.

The V and J genes are TRBV4-1 and TRBJ2-1, with D unresolved. Germline V gene sequence: CDR1 MGHRA, CDR2 YSYEKL. V lost 4 bases and J 8 bases, leaving 15 bases between the germline ends. The CDR3 extends over 14 amino acids. Written as DNA, the CDR3 is TGCGCCAGCAGCCCATCCCAAAATATCGATGAGCAGTTCTTC. Translated: CASSPSQNIDEQFF.

V is TRBV2 and J is TRBJ2-5; possible D gene TRBD1, 5 bases. Trimming left V 7 bases short and J 5 bases short, with 20 bases between. CDR1 SNHLY and CDR2 FYNNEI come from the germline V gene. The CDR3 consists of 15 residues. The CDR3 DNA reads as TGTGCCAGCAAGTCGGGTCCAGGGTCAATGGAGACCCAGTACTTC. This translates into CASKSGPGSMETQYF.

The CDR3 region is CATSPDRVVGGYTEAFF. In DNA form, the CDR3 reads TGTGCCACTTCCCCAGACAGGGTGGTAGGTGGATACACTGAAGCTTTCTTT. The rearrangement uses TRBV28 and TRBJ1-1; 7 positions match TRBD1. The germline V gene has CDR1 MDHEN and CDR2 SYDVKM. This CDR3 region has 17 residues. V shed 10 bases, J shed 3 bases, and the junction held 20 bases outside the gene matches.

This clonotype was seen only once. The chain combines TRBV6-1 with TRBJ2-7; 9 bases match TRBD2. The CDR3 totals 15 residues. J lost 0 bases, V lost 7 bases, and 7 bases had no gene match. Germline CDR1 reads MNHNS; CDR2 reads SASEGT. CDR3 residues: CASTRSGGSSYEQYF. CDR3 coding DNA: TGTGCCAGCACCCGTAGCGGGGGCTCCTCCTACGAGCAGTACTTC.

V gene TRBV7-9 combines with J gene TRBJ2-7; D is unclear. The V gene lost 5 bases and the J gene lost 6 bases, with 20 bases spanning the gap. CDR3 length equals 15 residues. CDR1 SEHNR and CDR2 FQNEAQ come from the germline V gene (reference sequence). The CDR3 nucleotides read TGTGCCAGCAGCCGAGTCCTTCCGGCCCCCGGCGAGCAGTACTTC. Its translation is CASSRVLPAPGEQYF.

The rearrangement joins TRBV15 to TRBJ2-7, with D hard to call. This CDR3 is 15 amino acids long. The V end was cut by 1 base, the J end by 2 bases, with 12 bases between. The germline V gene encodes CDR1 LNHNV and CDR2 YYDKDF (reference sequence). This CDR3 reads CATSRVNRNTYEQYF. CDR3 DNA sequence: TGTGCCACCAGCAGAGTGAATCGAAATACCTACGAGCAGTACTTC.

This chain uses TRBV20-1 with TRBJ2-5, with D possibly TRBD1 on 7 matching bases. The germline V gene has CDR1 DFQATT and CDR2 SNEGSKA (reference sequence). V was shortened by 0 bases and J by 5 bases, with 19 bases between the two germline ends. The CDR3 is 16 residues long. DNA for the CDR3: TGCAGTGCTAGAGATCAGGGGGTGGCTAGCGCGGAGACCCAGTACTTC. This codes for CSARDQGVASAETQYF.

This clonotype was observed a single time. V gene TRBV30 combines with J gene TRBJ1-1; D gene uncertain. CDR3 length: 10 amino acids. Trimming stripped 4 bases from V and 4 bases from J, with 4 bases between. Germline V gene sequence: CDR1 GTSNPN, CDR2 SVGIG (reference sequence). The CDR3 coding sequence is TGTGCCTGGACCGGCACTGAAGCTTTCTTT. This sequence encodes CAWTGTEAFF.

The rearrangement links TRBV2 to TRBJ2-7; perhaps TRBD2 as D (6 bases). From germline, CDR1 is SNHLY and CDR2 FYNNEI. This CDR3 has 13 amino acids. V was pared by 4 bases and J by 3 bases, with 10 bases between. The CDR3 here is CASSGDSYYEQYF. In DNA, the CDR3 is TGTGCCAGCAGTGGGGACTCATACTACGAGCAGTACTTC.

This clonotype was seen only once. V is TRBV25-1 and J is TRBJ1-1; TRBD1 might be the D (5 bases). The CDR3 is 15 amino acids. Germline CDR1 MGHDK, CDR2 SYGVNS. Trimming removed 0 bases from V and 1 base from J, with 9 bases in between. CDR3 loop: CASSEYGGRNTEAFF. DNA of the CDR3: TGTGCCAGCAGTGAATATGGGGGGAGGAACACTGAAGCTTTCTTT.

The chain uses TRBV18 and TRBJ2-7; 10 bases align to TRBD2. V dropped 3 bases and J dropped 5; count of bases not matched to a gene: 10. This CDR3 contains 16 residues. Germline values: CDR1 KGHSH, CDR2 LQKENI. CDR3 DNA: TGTGCCAGCTCACCTTTCCTACTAGCGGGAAACGACGAGCAGTACTTC. Protein product: CASSPFLLAGNDEQYF.

The chain links TRBV27 to TRBJ2-3, with D tentatively TRBD1 (6 bases). The germline V gene has CDR1 MNHEY and CDR2 SMNVEV (reference sequence). V lost 7 bases and J lost 2, with 19 bases in between. This CDR3 region has 16 residues. The CDR3 region is CASNPGTTLPTDTQYF. The CDR3 DNA reads TGTGCCAGCAACCCCGGGACAACACTTCCCACAGATACGCAGTATTTT.

CDR3 protein: CASSLEGFYTF. CDR3 sequence (DNA): TGTGCCAGCAGCTTGGAGGGTTTTTACACCTTC. The chain is built from TRBV5-4 and TRBJ1-2; D is ambiguous. The V end lost 0 bases, the J end lost 11 bases, and 8 bases lay between the germline ends. Germline V lookup: CDR1 SGHNT, CDR2 YYREEE (reference sequence). This CDR3 region has 11 residues.

CDR3 nucleotides: TGTGCCAGCAGTTTCACCCTCCCAGGACAGGGAGAACTCTACGAGCAGTACTTC. Its protein is CASSFTLPGQGELYEQYF. The chain uses TRBV27 and TRBJ2-7; 8 bases line up with TRBD1. This CDR3 has 18 residues. Germline V CDR1 and CDR2: MNHEY, SMNVEV (reference sequence). V shed 3 bases and J 3 bases; nucleotides not matched to a gene: 16.

The chain uses TRBV4-1 and TRBJ1-1, with TRBD1 as a possible D gene (6 bases). Germline V gene lookup returns CDR1 MGHRA and CDR2 YSYEKL. Trimming removed 2 bases from V and 3 bases from J, with 10 bases in between. This CDR3 is built from 14 residues. In DNA, the CDR3 is TGCGCCAGCAGCCAAACTGGACAGTACACTGAAGCTTTCTTT. It yields the protein CASSQTGQYTEAFF.

CDR3 sequence: CATSRDQGVYYGYTF. The CDR3 nucleotides are TGTGCCACCAGCAGAGATCAGGGGGTATACTATGGCTACACCTTC. The V and J genes are TRBV15 and TRBJ1-2; 7 nucleotides agree with TRBD1. After removal of 0 bases from V and 3 bases from J, the junction contained 4 bases not matched to a gene. Germline-derived CDR1 and CDR2 are LNHNV and YYDKDF (reference sequence). This CDR3 contains 15 residues.

The V call is TRBV12-5, the J call TRBJ2-7; the D gene is possibly TRBD2 (6 bases). The germline gives CDR1 LGHNT, CDR2 FRNRAP. The V end was cut by 7 bases, the J end by 4 bases, with 8 bases between. The CDR3 totals 11 residues. This CDR3 is CASDGGYEQYF. The CDR3 DNA sequence: TGTGCTAGTGACGGGGGATACGAGCAGTACTTC.

Here the CDR3 DNA reads TGTGCCTGGAGTGGGGGGCTTGAGCTCCATAGCAATCAGCCCCAGCATTTT. Translated: CAWSGGLELHSNQPQHF. The chain combines TRBV30 with TRBJ1-5; D may be TRBD1 (6 bases). Trimming took 1 base from V and 0 from J, leaving 16 bases between them. The CDR3 has 17 residues. Germline V lookup: CDR1 GTSNPN, CDR2 SVGIG (reference sequence).

The J gene is TRBJ2-7, the V gene TRBV15; D unclear. The ends were cut back, 0 bases at V and 5 bases at J, with 8 bases in the middle. Germline values: CDR1 LNHNV, CDR2 YYDKDF (reference sequence). CDR3 length equals 13 residues. The CDR3: CATSREWADEQYF. In nucleotides, the CDR3 is TGTGCCACCAGCAGAGAATGGGCCGACGAGCAGTACTTC.

V is TRBV7-9 and J is TRBJ2-7; weak D call: TRBD2 (7 bases). This CDR3 is built from 15 residues. Germline-derived CDR1 and CDR2 are SEHNR and FQNEAQ (reference sequence). V dropped 2 bases and J dropped 2 bases, with 13 bases sitting between them. Written as DNA, the CDR3 is TGTGCCAGCAGCTTAAGGGGGGGGACCCCCTACGAGCAGTACTTC. Translation gives CASSLRGGTPYEQYF.

Only one count was recorded for this clonotype. This chain joins TRBV5-1 and TRBJ2-2, with TRBD1 as a possible D gene (5 bases). V lost 0 bases and J 3 bases, leaving 15 bases between the germline ends. Germline CDR1 and CDR2: SGHRS and YFSETQ. CDR3 length equals 17 residues. CDR3 DNA: TGCGCCAGCAGCTTGGCCAGCCTCCAACAGGACACCGGGGAGCTGTTTTTT. It encodes CASSLASLQQDTGELFF.

V is TRBV7-6 and J is TRBJ1-2; no reliable D call. CDR1 is SGHVS, CDR2 FNYEAQ, per germline. This CDR3 contains 14 residues. Trimming pared 5 bases from V and 4 bases from J, leaving 14 bases between. CDR3 sequence reads: CASSPSRFGYGYTF. DNA for the CDR3: TGTGCCAGCAGCCCCAGTAGGTTCGGCTATGGCTACACCTTC.

The chain has TRBV25-1 and TRBJ2-3; TRBD2 might be the D (5 bases). There are 17 residues in the CDR3. The V and J ends lost 3 bases and 2 bases respectively, with 18 bases between them. Germline V CDR1 and CDR2: MGHDK, SYGVNS. CDR3: CASSDLLASSHTDTQYF. In DNA form, the CDR3 reads TGTGCCAGCAGTGACCTCCTGGCTAGCTCCCACACAGATACGCAGTATTTT.